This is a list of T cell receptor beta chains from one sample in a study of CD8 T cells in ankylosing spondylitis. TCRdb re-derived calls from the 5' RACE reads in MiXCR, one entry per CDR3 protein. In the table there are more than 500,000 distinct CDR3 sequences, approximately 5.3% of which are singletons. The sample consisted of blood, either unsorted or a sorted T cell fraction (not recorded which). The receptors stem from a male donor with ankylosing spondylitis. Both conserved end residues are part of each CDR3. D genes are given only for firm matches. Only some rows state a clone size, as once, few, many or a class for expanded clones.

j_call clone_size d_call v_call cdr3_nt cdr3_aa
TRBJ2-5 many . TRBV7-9 TGTGCCAGCAGCCCCTACATAGAAGAGACCCAGTACTTC CASSPYIEETQYF
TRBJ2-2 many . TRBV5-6 TGTGCCAGCAGCTTGGGGCACGAGAACACCGGGGAGCTGTTTTTT CASSLGHENTGELFF
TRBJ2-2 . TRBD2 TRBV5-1 TGCGCCAGCAGCTTGAGGGCTAGCGGGACAACTAACACCGGGGAGCTGTTTTTT CASSLRASGTTNTGELFF
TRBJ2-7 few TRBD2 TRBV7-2 TGTGCCAGTGGGAGGGGAGTCTCTAACGAGCAGTACTTC CASGRGVSNEQYF
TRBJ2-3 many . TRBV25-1 TGTGCCAGCAGTGAGGGGACGGTCACAGATACGCAGTATTTT CASSEGTVTDTQYF
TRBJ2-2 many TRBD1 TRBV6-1 TGTGCCAGCAGCCCTCTCCAGGGGGCTGACACCGGGGAGCTGTTTTTT CASSPLQGADTGELFF
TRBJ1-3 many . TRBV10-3 TGTGCCATCAGTGTGACAGTCTCTGGAAACACCATATATTTT CAISVTVSGNTIYF
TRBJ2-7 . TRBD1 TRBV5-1 TGCGCCAGCAGCCCGGGACAGACCCCCTTCGCCTACGAGCAGTACTTC CASSPGQTPFAYEQYF
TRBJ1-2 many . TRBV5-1 TGCGCCAGCAGCTTGGATGGCCCTTACTATGGCTACACCTTC CASSLDGPYYGYTF
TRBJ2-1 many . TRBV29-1 TGCAGCGGAAGGGGGCTAGCGGTAATTAGCTCCTACAATGAGCAGTTCTTC CSGRGLAVISSYNEQFF
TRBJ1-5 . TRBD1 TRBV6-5 TGTGCCAGCAGTTTCTTACAGGGGCAGCCCCAGCATTTT CASSFLQGQPQHF
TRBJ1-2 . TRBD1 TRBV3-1 TGTGCCAGCAGCCCCCTTGGCAGGGGGGACTATGGCTACACCTTC CASSPLGRGDYGYTF
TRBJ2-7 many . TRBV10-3 TGTGCCATCGGATACAGATTATACGAGCAGTACTTC CAIGYRLYEQYF
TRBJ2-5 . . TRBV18 TGTGCCAGCTCACCAGACCCAGGTGGAGAGACCCAGTACTTC CASSPDPGGETQYF
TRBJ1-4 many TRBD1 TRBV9 TGTGCCAGCAGCGTAGAGGGGACAGCTAATGAAAAACTGTTTTTT CASSVEGTANEKLFF
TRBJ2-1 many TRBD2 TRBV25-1 TGTGCCAGCAGTGAATCGATTAGCGGGTTCTCCTACAATGAGCAGTTCTTC CASSESISGFSYNEQFF
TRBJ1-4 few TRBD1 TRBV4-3 TGCGCCAGCAGCCACCGAGGACAGGGTGAAAAACTGTTTTTT CASSHRGQGEKLFF
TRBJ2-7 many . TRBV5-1 TGCGCCAGCAGCTTTTATCCGGGGAACGAGCAGTACTTC CASSFYPGNEQYF
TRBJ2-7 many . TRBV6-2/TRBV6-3 TGTGCCAGCAGAAGGGTGGAGGGGACCTACGAGCAGTACTTC CASRRVEGTYEQYF
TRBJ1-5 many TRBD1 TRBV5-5 TGTGCCAGCAGCCCCGGACAGGAGGATCAGCCCCAGCATTTT CASSPGQEDQPQHF
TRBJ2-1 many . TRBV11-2 TGTGCCAGCAGCTTAAAAGGTTCCTACAATGAGCAGTTCTTC CASSLKGSYNEQFF
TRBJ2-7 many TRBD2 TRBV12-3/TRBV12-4 TGTGCCAGCAGTCCATACGGGACTACTGACTACGAGCAGTACTTC CASSPYGTTDYEQYF
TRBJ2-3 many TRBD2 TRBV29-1 TGCAGCGTTGAGCCTAGCGGGGGGTCAGATACGCAGTATTTT CSVEPSGGSDTQYF
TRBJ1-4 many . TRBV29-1 TGCAGCGTTGAAACCCAGTTAAATGAAAAACTGTTTTTT CSVETQLNEKLFF
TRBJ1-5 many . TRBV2 TGTGCCAGCAGTGTGGGACGGACCAATCAGCCCCAGCATTTT CASSVGRTNQPQHF
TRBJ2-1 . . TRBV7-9 TGTGCCAGCCTGAAAAGGACGGGCGAGCAGTTCTTC CASLKRTGEQFF
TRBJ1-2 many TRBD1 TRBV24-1 TGTGCCACCAGTGATTGGGACAGGGGTTATGGCTACACCTTC CATSDWDRGYGYTF
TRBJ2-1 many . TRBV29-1 TGCAGCGTTGAGGGTGGGGGGCCCTACAATGAGCAGTTCTTC CSVEGGGPYNEQFF
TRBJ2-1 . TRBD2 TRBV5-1 TGCGCCAGCAGCTTTAATAGCGGGGAATACAATGAGCAGTTCTTC CASSFNSGEYNEQFF
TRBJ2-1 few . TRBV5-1 TGCGCCAGCAGCTTAGACGGACCCTCCTACAATGAGCAGTTCTTC CASSLDGPSYNEQFF
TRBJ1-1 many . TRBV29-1 TGCAGCGTTGACCCGGGGATGGTCACTGAAGCTTTCTTT CSVDPGMVTEAFF
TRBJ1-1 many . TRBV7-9 TGTGCCAGCAGCTTAGAACAGGAGAACACTGAAGCTTTCTTT CASSLEQENTEAFF
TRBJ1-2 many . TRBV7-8 TGTGCCAGCAGCCATTCTGCAGGTCCAGGCTATGGCTACACCTTC CASSHSAGPGYGYTF
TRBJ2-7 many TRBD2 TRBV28 TGTGCCAGCAGTTTATCCCAGCGGGAAGCCTACGAGCAGTACTTC CASSLSQREAYEQYF
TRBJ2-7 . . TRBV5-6 TGTGCCAGCAGCTTGGTGGACGGGGACGAGCAGTACTTC CASSLVDGDEQYF
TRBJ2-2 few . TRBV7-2 TGTGCCAGCAGCTTCTTCCCAGGAGTGAACACCGGGGAGCTGTTTTTT CASSFFPGVNTGELFF
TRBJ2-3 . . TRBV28 TGTGCCAGCGGGACTGGAGCAGGGGGCACAGATACGCAGTATTTT CASGTGAGGTDTQYF
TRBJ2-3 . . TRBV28 TGTGCCAGCGGCGTCAGTAGCACAGATACGCAGTATTTT CASGVSSTDTQYF
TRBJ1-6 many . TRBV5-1 TGCGCCAGCAGCTTGGAGGGGCGGCTTGATTCACCCCTCCACTTT CASSLEGRLDSPLHF
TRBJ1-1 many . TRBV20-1 TGCAGTGCTTCCCGAGGCGATTCCAACACTGAAGCTTTCTTT CSASRGDSNTEAFF
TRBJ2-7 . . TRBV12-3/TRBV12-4 TGTGCCAGCAGTTTCCTTGGGGCGGCCTCCTACGAGCAGTACTTC CASSFLGAASYEQYF
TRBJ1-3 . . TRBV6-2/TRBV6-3 TGTGCCAGCCACCTCGTCTCTGGAAACACCATATATTTT CASHLVSGNTIYF
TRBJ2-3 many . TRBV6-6 TGTGCCAGCGGTGACCGGGGCCCCAGAACAGATACGCAGTATTTT CASGDRGPRTDTQYF